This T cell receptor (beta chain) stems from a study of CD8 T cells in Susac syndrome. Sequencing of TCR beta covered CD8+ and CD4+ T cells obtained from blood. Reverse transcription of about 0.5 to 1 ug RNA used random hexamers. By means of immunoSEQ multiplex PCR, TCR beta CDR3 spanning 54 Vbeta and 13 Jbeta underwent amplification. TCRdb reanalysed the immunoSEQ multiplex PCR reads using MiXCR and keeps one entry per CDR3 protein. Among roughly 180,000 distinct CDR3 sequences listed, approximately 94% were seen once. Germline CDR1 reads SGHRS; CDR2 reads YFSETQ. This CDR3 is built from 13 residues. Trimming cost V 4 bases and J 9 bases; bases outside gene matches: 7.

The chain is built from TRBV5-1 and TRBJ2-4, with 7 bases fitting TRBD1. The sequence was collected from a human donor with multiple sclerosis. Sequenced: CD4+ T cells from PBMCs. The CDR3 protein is CASSQMTGSIQYF. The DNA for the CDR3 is TGCGCCAGCAGCCAAATGACAGGGTCCATTCAGTACTTC.